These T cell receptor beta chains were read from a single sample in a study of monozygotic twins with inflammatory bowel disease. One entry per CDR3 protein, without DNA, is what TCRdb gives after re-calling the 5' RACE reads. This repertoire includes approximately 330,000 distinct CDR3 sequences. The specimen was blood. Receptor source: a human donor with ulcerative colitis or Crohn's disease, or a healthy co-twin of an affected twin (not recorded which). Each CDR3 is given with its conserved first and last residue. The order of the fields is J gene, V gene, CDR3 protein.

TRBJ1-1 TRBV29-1 CSDLRVTEAFF
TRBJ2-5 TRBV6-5 CASSLIPFGTGPKTQYF
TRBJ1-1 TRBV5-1 CASNPDPDTSVAFF
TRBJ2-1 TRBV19 CASSSARPLFNEQFF
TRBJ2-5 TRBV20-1 CSAREDGGTKQETQYF
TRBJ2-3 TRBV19 CASAVTGTDTQYF
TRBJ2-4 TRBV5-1 CASSATGTGKNIQYF
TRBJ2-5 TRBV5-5 CASSLGQGEETQYF
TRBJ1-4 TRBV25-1 CASSEGLGKLFF
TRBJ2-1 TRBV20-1 CSARDQSGGVYNEQFF
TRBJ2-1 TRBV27 CASSFFTSGGRNEQFF
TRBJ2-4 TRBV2 CASTLLGTSGIKTTKNIQYF
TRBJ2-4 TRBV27 CASSSSSGKNIQYF
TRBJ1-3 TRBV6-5 CASSYSTPGGNTIYF
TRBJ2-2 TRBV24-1 CATSDLGQMNTGELFF
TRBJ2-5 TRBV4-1 CASSQQGLRKETQYF
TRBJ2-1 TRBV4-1 CASSQGVSATGNEQFF
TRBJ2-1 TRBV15 CATSRDAGTADVDEQFF
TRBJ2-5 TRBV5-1 CASSSRPGQGNQETQYF